This T cell receptor (beta chain) is from a study of cytomegalovirus exposure and HLA in healthy donors. TCRdb keeps only in-frame clones here, not all; method: immunoSEQ multiplex PCR. This sample has 180,000 or so clones, with around 86% found just once. Study results and limitations: Researchers reported that a few CMV-associated chains were confirmed in vitro as CMV antigen-specific. The study listed roughly 150 cytomegalovirus-associated TCR beta chains. One later analysis, an examination of the 90 to 150 validation repertoires, found that first-cohort TCR clusters tended to co-occur in them.

The CDR3 is 14 residues long. CDR1 and CDR2 from the germline V gene are SGDLS and YYNGEE. V lost 4 bases and J lost 0; bases outside the gene matches: 4. To note about this clone: Its antigen remains unknown.

The origin of this receptor is a man aged 25-40 years in good health and CMV-seropositive. The chain links TRBV9 to TRBJ2-7, with 7 bases identical to TRBD1. Sequencing was done on a sample of PBMCs. CDR3 DNA sequence: TGTGCCAGCAGCCGGGACAGAAGCTCCTACGAGCAGTACTTC. It is translated as CASSRDRSSYEQYF.